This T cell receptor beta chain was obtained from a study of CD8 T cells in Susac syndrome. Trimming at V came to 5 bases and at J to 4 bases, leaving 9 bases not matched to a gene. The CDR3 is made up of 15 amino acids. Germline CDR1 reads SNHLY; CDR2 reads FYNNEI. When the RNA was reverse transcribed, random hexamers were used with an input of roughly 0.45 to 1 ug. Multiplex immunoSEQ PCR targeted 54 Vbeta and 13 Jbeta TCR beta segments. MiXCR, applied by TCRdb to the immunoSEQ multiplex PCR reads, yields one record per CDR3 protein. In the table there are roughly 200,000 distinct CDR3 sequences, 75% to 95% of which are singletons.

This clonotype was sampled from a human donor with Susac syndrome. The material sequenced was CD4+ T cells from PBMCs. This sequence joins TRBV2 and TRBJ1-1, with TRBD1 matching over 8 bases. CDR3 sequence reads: CASSPRTGSGTEAFF. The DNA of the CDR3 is TGTGCCAGCAGTCCGCGGACAGGGTCGGGCACTGAAGCTTTCTTT.